Listed below are T cell receptor beta chains from one sample, sequenced in a study of blood T cells in healthy people across ages. One entry per CDR3 protein results from TCRdb running MiXCR on the 5' RACE reads. The table has over 950,000 distinct CDR3 sequences, 51% seen once. Sequences were obtained from blood. These receptors were collected from a woman aged 60-75 years in good health. The CDR3 runs from the conserved cysteine through the conserved F or W. The order of the fields is CDR3 protein, CDR3 DNA, clone size, J gene, D gene, V gene. A D gene is named only where the DNA matches it firmly. Clone sizes are given selectively: once, few, many, or a class where the clone is expanded.

CSARDLRSDNSPLHF	TGCAGTGCTAGGGACCTCAGATCAGATAATTCACCCCTCCACTTT	.	TRBJ1-6	.	TRBV20-1
CASSLPSGSMADTQYF	TGTGCCAGCAGCTTACCGTCAGGGAGTATGGCAGATACGCAGTATTTT	.	TRBJ2-3	.	TRBV5-5
CASSYRFNQPQHF	TGTGCCAGCAGTTACCGCTTTAATCAGCCCCAGCATTTT	.	TRBJ1-5	.	TRBV6-2/TRBV6-3
CASSGGGFNEQYF	TGTGCCAGCAGTGGGGGAGGGTTTAACGAGCAGTACTTC	few	TRBJ2-7	TRBD2	TRBV2
CATSIATRSGEQYF	TGTGCCACCAGCATCGCGACCAGGTCTGGAGAGCAGTACTTC	.	TRBJ2-7	.	TRBV15
CASRLAPGQTYEQYF	TGTGCAAGTCGCTTAGCACCGGGACAAACCTACGAGCAGTACTTC	.	TRBJ2-7	.	TRBV12-2
CAWDVSGGGDEQFF	TGTGCCTGGGATGTCAGCGGGGGGGGGGATGAGCAGTTCTTC	.	TRBJ2-1	TRBD2	TRBV30
CASSPDQRVRAGEVPFF	TGCGCCAGCAGCCCCGACCAGAGGGTTCGAGCGGGAGAGGTGCCGTTCTTC	.	TRBJ2-1	TRBD2	TRBV5-1
CASSLGSGGGEQFF	TGCGCCAGCAGCTTGGGTAGCGGTGGCGGTGAGCAGTTCTTC	.	TRBJ2-1	.	TRBV5-1
CVSSLATREQYF	TGTGTCAGCAGCTTAGCGACGAGGGAGCAGTACTTC	once	TRBJ2-7	.	TRBV7-2
CSATQGPTEAFF	TGCAGCGCGACGCAGGGTCCCACTGAAGCTTTCTTT	few	TRBJ1-1	.	TRBV29-1
CASSQEGKWTDTQYF	TGTGCCAGCAGCCAAGAAGGGAAGTGGACAGATACGCAGTATTTT	.	TRBJ2-3	.	TRBV4-2
CASSQRAGGTYEQYF	TGCGCCAGCAGCCAAAGAGCGGGAGGGACGTACGAGCAGTACTTC	few	TRBJ2-7	TRBD2	TRBV4-1
CASSPTQGTYEQYF	TGCGCCAGCAGCCCGACGCAGGGAACCTACGAGCAGTACTTC	few	TRBJ2-7	.	TRBV4-1
CASSQDPDAEYF	TGTGCCAGCAGCCAAGATCCCGACGCGGAGTATTTT	.	TRBJ2-3	.	TRBV3-1
CASSYSYSNPYEQYF	TGTGCCAGCAGTTACTCGTACAGCAACCCCTACGAGCAGTACTTC	.	TRBJ2-7	.	TRBV6-2/TRBV6-3